This TCR beta chain stems from a study of lymphopenia after photon versus proton radiotherapy. J lost 11 bases, V lost 3 bases, and 12 bases had no gene match. In germline, CDR1 is MGHRA, CDR2 YSYEKL. This CDR3 is 15 amino acids long. Sequenced by immunoSEQ multiplex PCR; TCRdb stores in-frame clones only, minus some. The sample shows approximately 150,000 clones, approximately 86% of them seen only once. As for this clone: The antigen is unknown.

Overall study results and limits: After the lymphocyte nadir, photon-treated repertoires showed oligoclonal expansion, especially of CD8+ Temra cells. Photon-treated patients lost naive T cells and TCR diversity; proton-treated stayed stable.

The receptor comes from a man between 50 and 59 years old with gastric cancer. J is TRBJ1-1 and V is TRBV4-1, with 10 bases aligning to TRBD1. Sequenced material: peripheral blood, taken from a patient treated with photon-based radiotherapy. The CDR3 bases are TGCGCCAGCAGCCATGCCCCAACTGACAGGGGGCTGGCTTTCTTT. This gives the protein CASSHAPTDRGLAFF.